Listed here are 25 T cell receptor beta chains from one sample, sequenced in a study of cytotoxic CD8 clonotypes in ibrutinib-treated CLL. TCRdb's table, derived via immunoSEQ multiplex PCR, lists solely in-frame clones and lacks some. Of about 130,000 clones listed, less than 90% are singletons. Specimen: PBMCs, collected after 24 months of ibrutinib treatment. These receptors all stem from a human donor with chronic lymphocytic leukemia.

V and J are TRBV10-2 and TRBJ1-2; 10 nucleotides align to TRBD1. V lost 3 bases to trimming and J lost 11 bases; unmatched junction nucleotides: 3. This CDR3 is 12 amino acids long. Germline CDR1 is WSHSY and CDR2 is SAAADI. The CDR3 loop reads CASSEGTGAYTF. The CDR3 DNA reads TGCGCCAGCAGTGAAGGGACAGGGGCTTACACCTTC.

The rearrangement joins TRBV4-2 to TRBJ2-7; 10 nucleotides line up with TRBD1. V trimming: 0 bases; J trimming: 3 bases; junction bases outside the gene matches: 8. Germline loops: CDR1 LGHNA, CDR2 YNFKEQ. There are 17 residues in the CDR3. The CDR3 region is CASSQETTGGAIYEQYF. The CDR3 nucleotides are TGTGCCAGCAGCCAAGAGACGACAGGGGGCGCGATCTACGAGCAGTACTTC.

This clone was picked up one time. This rearrangement joins TRBV18 to TRBJ1-1; 8 bases are shared with TRBD1. V lost 3 bases and J lost 10; bases outside the gene matches: 13. CDR1 and CDR2 from the germline V gene are KGHSH and LQKENI. The CDR3 is made up of 15 amino acids. In DNA form, the CDR3 reads TGTGCCAGCTCACCCCTGGACAGGGAAAATAGCGGAGCTTTCTTT. Its protein product is CASSPLDRENSGAFF.

The chain combines TRBV5-4 with TRBJ1-6; possibly TRBD1 for D (6 bases). Trimming took 4 bases from V and 8 from J, leaving 16 bases between them. The CDR3 runs 15 residues. The germline V gene has CDR1 SGHNT and CDR2 YYREEE (reference sequence). CDR3 sequence reads: CASSLQQGAYSPLHF. CDR3 bases: TGTGCCAGCAGCCTACAACAGGGTGCGTATTCACCCCTCCACTTT.

The sample holds a few counts of this clone. The chain combines TRBV4-3 with TRBJ1-4; tentatively, D is TRBD1 (6 bases). CDR3 length: 15 amino acids. Germline lookup yields CDR1 LGHNA and CDR2 YSLEER. V was shortened by 3 bases and J by 8 bases, with 16 bases between the two germline ends. The DNA for the CDR3 is TGCGCCAGCAGCCAGACAAGGACAGTTTACGAAAAACTGTTTTTT. The encoded protein is CASSQTRTVYEKLFF.

The chain uses TRBV19 and TRBJ1-5, with 7 bases aligning to TRBD1. The ends lost 5 bases at V and 4 bases at J; junction bases unmatched: 8. CDR1 and CDR2 from the germline V gene are LNHDA and SQIVND (reference sequence). The CDR3 spans 15 residues. The CDR3, as DNA: TGTGCCAGTAGTTCTGTGACAGGGAAAAATCAGCCCCAGCATTTT. Translating gives CASSSVTGKNQPQHF.

This clone was observed once. The chain combines TRBV10-3 with TRBJ2-7, with 13 bases that match TRBD2. This CDR3 spans 16 amino acids. CDR1 is ENHRY and CDR2 is SYGVKD in the germline V gene. V shed 0 bases, J shed 4 bases, and the junction held 3 bases outside the gene matches. CDR3 bases: TGTGCCATCAGTGAGTCGGGGACTAGCGGGGCATACGAGCAGTACTTC. It translates to CAISESGTSGAYEQYF.

This chain connects TRBV28 to TRBJ1-4; D is possibly TRBD1 (5 bases). V lost 7 bases and J lost 3, with 15 bases in between. Germline CDR1 and CDR2: MDHEN and SYDVKM. The CDR3 length is 15 residues. The CDR3 coding sequence is TGTGCCAGCATAACTGCAGGGTCTCCTAATGAAAAACTGTTTTTT. Its translation: CASITAGSPNEKLFF.

V and J are TRBV7-3 and TRBJ2-1; D call uncertain. Per the germline V gene, CDR1 is SGHTA and CDR2 is FQGTGA. V lost 5 bases and J lost 0, with 8 bases in between. The CDR3 covers 14 residues. The chain's CDR3 is CASSPRVSYNEQFF. In DNA form, the CDR3 reads TGTGCCAGCAGCCCACGGGTCTCCTACAATGAGCAGTTCTTC.

This sequence joins TRBV2 and TRBJ2-3, with 9 bases identical to TRBD1. V was clipped by 6 bases and J by 4 bases; unmatched bases: 8. The CDR3 is 15 residues long. The V gene's germline CDR1 is SNHLY and CDR2 FYNNEI. Written as DNA, the CDR3 is TGTGCCAGCAGGGACGGACAGGGGTGGGCAGATACGCAGTATTTT. Its translation: CASRDGQGWADTQYF.

The chain links TRBV11-2 to TRBJ2-1; D perhaps matches TRBD1 (6 bases). V lost 7 bases and J 7 bases, leaving 14 bases between the germline ends. The CDR3 sequence is 13 residues long. Germline-derived CDR1 and CDR2 are SGHAT and FQNNGV. The DNA of the CDR3 is TGTGCCAGCAAAACCTCCAGGGGAAATGAGCAGTTCTTC. It yields the protein CASKTSRGNEQFF.

The V gene is TRBV11-2, the J gene TRBJ2-7; D not resolved. The CDR3 is made up of 14 amino acids. Looked up from germline, CDR1 is SGHAT and CDR2 is FQNNGV. The ends were cut back, 5 bases at V and 2 bases at J, with 13 bases in the middle. The CDR3: CASSGYSEAYEQYF. The CDR3 DNA reads TGTGCCAGCAGCGGTTACTCGGAAGCCTACGAGCAGTACTTC. The variable domain in full, completed from reference TRBV11-2 and TRBJ2-7, reads EAGVAQSPRYKIIEKRQSVAFWCNPISGHATLYWYQQILGQGPKLLIQFQNNGVVDDSQLPKDRFSAERLKGVDSTLKIQPAKLEDSAVYLCASSGYSEAYEQYFGPGTRLTVT.

In DNA form, the CDR3 reads TGTGCCAGCAGTCGTTGGGACAGGGGGCGAGGGGAGACCCAGTACTTC. This codes for CASSRWDRGRGETQYF. J is TRBJ2-5 and V is TRBV7-9; 12 positions match TRBD1. Germline V CDR1 and CDR2: SEHNR, FQNEAQ (reference sequence). Trimming removed 6 bases from V and 5 bases from J; junction bases left unmatched: 10. The CDR3 is 16 residues long.

The chain links TRBV7-6 to TRBJ1-1; the D gene is possibly TRBD1 (5 bases). The CDR3 sequence is 12 residues long. The germline V and J ends were trimmed by 5 bases and 4 bases, with 8 bases remaining between them. Germline V CDR1 and CDR2: SGHVS, FNYEAQ. Here the CDR3 reads CASSHQGTEAFF. The CDR3 DNA is TGTGCCAGCAGCCATCAGGGCACTGAAGCTTTCTTT.

This chain connects TRBV7-6 to TRBJ1-4, with 8 bases fitting TRBD1. Germline V gene data show CDR1 as SGHVS and CDR2 as FNYEAQ. The CDR3 loop spans 14 amino acids. V was pared by 5 bases and J by 8 bases, with 7 bases of the junction left unmatched. CDR3 residues: CASSQDRALEKLFF. The CDR3, as DNA: TGTGCCAGCAGCCAGGACAGGGCTTTGGAAAAACTGTTTTTT.

This chain connects TRBV7-9 to TRBJ2-1; possibly TRBD2 for D (5 bases). The ends were cut back, 6 bases at V and 6 bases at J, with 21 bases in the middle. This CDR3 region has 16 residues. Germline CDR1 SEHNR, CDR2 FQNEAQ (reference sequence). The CDR3 DNA sequence: TGTGCCAGCAGTTCAACGAGGACTCTCCCTTCCAATGAGCAGTTCTTC. Its translation: CASSSTRTLPSNEQFF.

The rearrangement joins TRBV1 to TRBJ2-3; the tabulated D call, TRBD2, remains unverified against the DNA. TRBV1 counts as a pseudogene. There are 19 residues in the CDR3. The CDR3 spells CTSSPAWATSGTSTDTQYF. The CDR3 DNA sequence: TGCACCAGCAGCCCTGCTTGGGCGACTAGCGGTACTAGCACAGATACGCAGTATTTT.

This clone was picked up one time. This chain joins TRBV11-3 and TRBJ2-5, with a tentative D call TRBD1 (7 bases). V lost 5 bases, J lost 2 bases, and 12 bases lay in between. The CDR3 has 14 residues. Germline V lookup: CDR1 SGHNT, CDR2 YENEEA. The CDR3 bases are TGTGCCAGCAGCCAGGCAGGGGGGCAAGAGACCCAGTACTTC. Translated, it gives CASSQAGGQETQYF.

This chain links TRBV2 with TRBJ2-7; D not resolved. CDR3 length equals 12 residues. The V gene's germline CDR1 is SNHLY and CDR2 FYNNEI. The V gene lost 3 bases and the J gene lost 12 bases, with 15 bases spanning the gap. CDR3 sequence (DNA): TGTGCCAGCAGTGAGGTGGGCACAACAACGTACTTC. Its translation: CASSEVGTTTYF.

The chain uses TRBV10-1 and TRBJ2-5; no clear D gene. The V gene lost 1 base and the J gene lost 1 base, with 4 bases spanning the gap. The CDR3 is 13 residues long. Germline lookup yields CDR1 WNHNN and CDR2 SYGVQD (reference sequence). CDR3 sequence reads: CASSEFAQETQYF. The CDR3 DNA follows: TGCGCCAGCAGTGAGTTTGCCCAAGAGACCCAGTACTTC.

Points on this clone: Relative to the germline gene, one junction end is altered; a read error may explain this. The same CDR3 also results from other DNA sequences found in this sample. The rearrangement joins TRBV6-6 to TRBJ1-6; D not resolved. The CDR3 consists of 14 residues. In germline, CDR1 is MNHNY, CDR2 SVGAGI (reference sequence). CDR3 residues: CASSYLTGNSPLHF. Written as DNA, the CDR3 is TGTGCCAGCAGTTATTTGACCGGGAATTCGCCCCTCCACTTT.

The rearrangement links TRBV28 to TRBJ1-4; 8 bases are a match to TRBD1. V lost 6 bases to trimming and J lost 4 bases; unmatched junction nucleotides: 1. CDR3 size: 13 residues. Germline V gene lookup returns CDR1 MDHEN and CDR2 SYDVKM. The CDR3 DNA follows: TGTGCCAGCAGGACAGGGGATAATGAAAAACTGTTTTTT. This codes for CASRTGDNEKLFF.

The chain uses TRBV7-2 and TRBJ2-2, with a tentative D call TRBD2 (7 bases). V was cut by 5 bases and J by 1 base, with 11 bases left in between. The CDR3 totals 15 residues. Germline CDR1 and CDR2: SGHTA and FQGNSA. The CDR3 DNA reads TGTGCCAGCAGCCCGGGGGGCTTGAACACCGGGGAGCTGTTTTTT. Protein sequence: CASSPGGLNTGELFF.

The rearrangement links TRBV7-2 to TRBJ2-1; 15 bases fit TRBD2. This CDR3 is built from 15 residues. The germline CDR1 and CDR2 sequences are SGHTA and FQGNSA. Trimming cost V 6 bases and J 7 bases; bases outside gene matches: 4. The CDR3 region is CASRQGLAGGNEQFF. Written as DNA, the CDR3 is TGTGCCAGCAGACAGGGACTAGCGGGGGGAAATGAGCAGTTCTTC.

The chain uses TRBV7-6 and TRBJ2-7, with a possible D match to TRBD1 (6 bases). Germline V gene data show CDR1 as SGHVS and CDR2 as FNYEAQ. The CDR3 runs to 14 residues. V was clipped by 5 bases and J by 5 bases, with 16 bases between them. The CDR3 spells CASSPGQGRNEQYF. The CDR3 DNA is TGTGCCAGCAGCCCTGGGCAGGGGCGGAACGAGCAGTACTTC.